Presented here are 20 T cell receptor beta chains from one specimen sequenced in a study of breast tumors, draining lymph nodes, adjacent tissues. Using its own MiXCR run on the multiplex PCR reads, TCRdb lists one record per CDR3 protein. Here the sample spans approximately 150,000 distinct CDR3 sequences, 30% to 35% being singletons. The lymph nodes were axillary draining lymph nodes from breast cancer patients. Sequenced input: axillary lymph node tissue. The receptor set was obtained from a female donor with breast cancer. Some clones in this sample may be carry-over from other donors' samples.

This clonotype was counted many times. The CDR3 is CASSLYGGSSGANVLTF. The DNA of the CDR3 is TGTGCCAGCAGCTTATACGGAGGAAGCTCTGGGGCCAACGTCCTGACTTTC. The chain combines TRBV7-6 with TRBJ2-6; maybe TRBD2 (5 bases). Trimming left V 2 bases short and J 0 bases short, with 11 bases between. CDR1 and CDR2 from the germline V gene are SGHVS and FNYEAQ. This CDR3 contains 17 residues.

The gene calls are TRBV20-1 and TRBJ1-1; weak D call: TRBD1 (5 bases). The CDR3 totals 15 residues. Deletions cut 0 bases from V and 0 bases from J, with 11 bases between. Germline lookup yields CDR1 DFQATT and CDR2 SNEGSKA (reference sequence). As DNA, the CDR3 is TGCAGTGCTAGAGACCGGGACGGTGTGAACACTGAAGCTTTCTTT. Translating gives CSARDRDGVNTEAFF.

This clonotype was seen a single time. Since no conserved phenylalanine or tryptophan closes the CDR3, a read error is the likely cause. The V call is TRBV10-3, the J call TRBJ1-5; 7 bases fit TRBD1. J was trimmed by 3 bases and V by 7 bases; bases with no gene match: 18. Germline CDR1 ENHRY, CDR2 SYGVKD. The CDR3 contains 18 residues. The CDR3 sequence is CAIIFRRRGLKDNQPQHG. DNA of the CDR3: TGTGCCATCATTTTTCGGAGGAGGGGGCTTAAGGACAATCAGCCCCAGCATGGT.

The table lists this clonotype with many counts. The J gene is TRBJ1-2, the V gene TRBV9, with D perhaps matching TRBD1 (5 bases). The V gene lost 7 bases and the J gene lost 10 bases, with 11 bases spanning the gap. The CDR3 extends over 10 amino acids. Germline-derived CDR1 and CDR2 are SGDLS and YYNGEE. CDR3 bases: TGTGCCAGCGGGGGTTGGGACTACACCTTC. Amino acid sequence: CASGGWDYTF. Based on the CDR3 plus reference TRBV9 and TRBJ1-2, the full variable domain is DSGVTQTPKHLITATGQRVTLRCSPRSGDLSVYWYQQSLDQGLQFLIQYYNGEERAKGNILERFSAQQFPDLHSELNLSSLELGDSALYFCASGGWDYTFGSGTRLTVV.

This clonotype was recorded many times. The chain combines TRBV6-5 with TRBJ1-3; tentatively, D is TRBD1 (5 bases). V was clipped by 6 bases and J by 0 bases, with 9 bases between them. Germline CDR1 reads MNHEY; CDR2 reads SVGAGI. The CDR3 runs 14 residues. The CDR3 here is CASRGGYSGNTIYF. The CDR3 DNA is TGTGCCAGCAGGGGGGGTTACTCTGGAAACACCATATATTTT.

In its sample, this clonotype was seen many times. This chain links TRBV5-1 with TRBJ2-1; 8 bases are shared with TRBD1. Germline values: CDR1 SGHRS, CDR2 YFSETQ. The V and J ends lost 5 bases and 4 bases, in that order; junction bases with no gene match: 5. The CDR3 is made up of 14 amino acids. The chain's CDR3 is CASRDNRGYNEQFF. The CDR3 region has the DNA TGCGCCAGCAGGGATAACAGGGGGTACAATGAGCAGTTCTTC.

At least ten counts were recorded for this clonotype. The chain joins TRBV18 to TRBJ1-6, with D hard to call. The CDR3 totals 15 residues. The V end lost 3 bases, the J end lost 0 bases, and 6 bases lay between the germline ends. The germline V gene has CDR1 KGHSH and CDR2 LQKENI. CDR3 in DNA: TGTGCCAGCTCACCCGGGAGCTCCTATAATTCACCCCTCCACTTT. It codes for CASSPGSSYNSPLHF.

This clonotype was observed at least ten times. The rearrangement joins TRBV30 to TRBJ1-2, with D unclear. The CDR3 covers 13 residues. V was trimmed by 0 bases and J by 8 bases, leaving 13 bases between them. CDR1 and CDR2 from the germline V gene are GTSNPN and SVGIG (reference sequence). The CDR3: CAWSVDTTWGYTF. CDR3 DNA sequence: TGTGCCTGGAGTGTCGATACGACCTGGGGCTACACCTTC.

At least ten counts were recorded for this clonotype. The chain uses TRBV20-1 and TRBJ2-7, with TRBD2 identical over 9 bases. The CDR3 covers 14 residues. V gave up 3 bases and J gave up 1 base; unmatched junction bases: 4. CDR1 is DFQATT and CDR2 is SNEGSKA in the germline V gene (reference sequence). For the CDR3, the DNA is TGCAGTGCTAGGGGACTAGCCGTGTCCTACGAGCAGTACTTC. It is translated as CSARGLAVSYEQYF.

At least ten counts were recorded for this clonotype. CDR3 amino acids: CASSPGTRGYNEQFF. The CDR3 DNA is TGTGCCAGCAGCCCCGGGACTAGGGGTTACAATGAGCAGTTCTTC. The gene calls are TRBV6-5 and TRBJ2-1; 8 nucleotides match TRBD2. CDR3 length: 15 amino acids. V lost 6 bases and J lost 4; bases outside the gene matches: 8. Germline CDR1 MNHEY, CDR2 SVGAGI.

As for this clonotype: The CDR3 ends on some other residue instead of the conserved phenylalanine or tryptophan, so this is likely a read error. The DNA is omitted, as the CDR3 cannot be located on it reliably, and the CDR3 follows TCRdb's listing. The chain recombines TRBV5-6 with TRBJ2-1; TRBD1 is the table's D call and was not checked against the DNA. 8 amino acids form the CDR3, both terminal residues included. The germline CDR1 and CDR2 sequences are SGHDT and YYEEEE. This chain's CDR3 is CASSSSGQ.

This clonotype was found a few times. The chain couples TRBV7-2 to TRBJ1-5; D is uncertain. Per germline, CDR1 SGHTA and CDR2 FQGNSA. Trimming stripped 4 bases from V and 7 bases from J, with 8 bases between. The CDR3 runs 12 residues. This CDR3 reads CASSSTGQPQHF. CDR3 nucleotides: TGTGCCAGCAGCTCCACGGGACAGCCCCAGCATTTT.

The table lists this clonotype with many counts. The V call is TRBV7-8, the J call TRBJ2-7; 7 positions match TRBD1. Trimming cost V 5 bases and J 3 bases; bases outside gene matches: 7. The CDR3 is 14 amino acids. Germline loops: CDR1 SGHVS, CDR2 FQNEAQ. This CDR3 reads CASSRQGHGYEQYV. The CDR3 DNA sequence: TGTGCCAGCAGCAGACAGGGTCACGGCTACGAGCAGTACGTC.

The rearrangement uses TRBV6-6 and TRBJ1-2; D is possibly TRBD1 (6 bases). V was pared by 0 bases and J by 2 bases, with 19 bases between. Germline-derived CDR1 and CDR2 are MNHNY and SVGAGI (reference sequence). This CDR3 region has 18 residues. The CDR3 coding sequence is TGTGCCAGCAGTTACTCGGGACATCCGGACGGGGTAAACTATGGCTACACCTTC. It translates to CASSYSGHPDGVNYGYTF.

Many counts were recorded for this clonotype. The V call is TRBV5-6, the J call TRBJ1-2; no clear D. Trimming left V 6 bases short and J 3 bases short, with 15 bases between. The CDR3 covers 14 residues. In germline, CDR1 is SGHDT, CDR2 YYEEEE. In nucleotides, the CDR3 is TGTGCCAGCAACACCCGGGGTTTCTACTATGGCTACACCTTC. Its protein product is CASNTRGFYYGYTF. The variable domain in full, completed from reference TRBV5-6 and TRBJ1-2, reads DAGVTQSPTHLIKTRGQQVTLRCSPKSGHDTVSWYQQALGQGPQFIFQYYEEEERQRGNFPDRFSGHQFPNYSSELNVNALLLGDSALYLCASNTRGFYYGYTFGSGTRLTVV.

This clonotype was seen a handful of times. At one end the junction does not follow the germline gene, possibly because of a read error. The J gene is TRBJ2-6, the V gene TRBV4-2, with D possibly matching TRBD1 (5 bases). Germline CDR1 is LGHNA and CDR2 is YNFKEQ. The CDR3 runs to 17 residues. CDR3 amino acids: CANSHGAGRSGANVLTF. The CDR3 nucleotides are TGTGCCAACAGCCATGGGGCAGGTCGCTCTGGGGCCAACGTCCTGACTTTC.

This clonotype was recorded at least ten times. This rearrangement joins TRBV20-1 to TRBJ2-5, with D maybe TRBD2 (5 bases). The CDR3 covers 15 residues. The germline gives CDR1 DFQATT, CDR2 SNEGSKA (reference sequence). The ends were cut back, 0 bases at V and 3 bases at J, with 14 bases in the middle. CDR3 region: CSARDTKEVEETQYF. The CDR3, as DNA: TGCAGTGCTAGAGACACCAAGGAGGTCGAAGAGACCCAGTACTTC.

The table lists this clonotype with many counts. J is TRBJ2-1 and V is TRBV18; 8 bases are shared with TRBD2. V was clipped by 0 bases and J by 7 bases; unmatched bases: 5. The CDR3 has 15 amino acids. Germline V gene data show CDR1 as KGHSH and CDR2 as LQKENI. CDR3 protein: CASSPPGLGFNEQFF. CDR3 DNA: TGTGCCAGCTCACCACCGGGACTAGGCTTTAATGAGCAGTTCTTC.

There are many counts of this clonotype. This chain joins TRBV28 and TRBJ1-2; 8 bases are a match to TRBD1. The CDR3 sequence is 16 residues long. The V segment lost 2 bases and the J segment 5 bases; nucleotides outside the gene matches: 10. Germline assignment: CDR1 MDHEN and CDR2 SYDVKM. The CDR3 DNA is TGTGCCAGCAGTTTAGGTCCGGCAGGGGGCGCATATGGCTACACCTTC. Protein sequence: CASSLGPAGGAYGYTF.

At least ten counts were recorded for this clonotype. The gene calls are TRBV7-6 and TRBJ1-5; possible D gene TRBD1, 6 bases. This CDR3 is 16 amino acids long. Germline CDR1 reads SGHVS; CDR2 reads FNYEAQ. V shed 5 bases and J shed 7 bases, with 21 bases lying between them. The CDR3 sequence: CASSPRSLGAGQPQHF. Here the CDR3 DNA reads TGTGCCAGCAGCCCTAGGAGCTTGGGGGCGGGCCAGCCCCAGCATTTT.